Listed below are T cell receptor beta chains from one sample, sequenced in a study of vaccination and CD4 T cells after COVID-19. Antigens of these TCRs are unknown. TCRdb recomputed calls from the PCR reads with MiXCR, one row per CDR3 protein. Seen here are 8,500 to 13,000 distinct CDR3 sequences, approximately 80% observed once, and the top ten hold approximately 16%. The sequencing sample was made of CD4+ T cells from blood, cultured in vitro. The origin of the receptors is a human donor who had recovered from COVID-19. The CDR3 runs from the conserved cysteine through the conserved F or W. The D gene is left open where the match is weak. Size values are once, few and many counts, or a class for expanded clones, and some rows have none.

CASSLYLTDSYTF TGTGCCAGCAGCTTATATCTAACCGATTCCTACACCTTC TRBJ1-2 large - TRBV7-2 13
CASGNRRQVQPQHF TGTGCCAGCGGCAACAGACGACAGGTCCAGCCCCAGCATTTT TRBJ1-5 - - TRBV27 14
CASSYLTRGQGYNTEAFF TGTGCCAGCAGTTACCTTACCCGAGGACAGGGCTATAACACTGAAGCTTTCTTT TRBJ1-1 - TRBD1 TRBV6-5 18
CASSKYHDSQETQYF TGTGCCAGCAGCAAATATCACGACAGTCAAGAGACCCAGTACTTC TRBJ2-5 - - TRBV21-1 15
CATHVGTAATNEKLFF TGTGCCACCCACGTTGGGACAGCAGCAACTAATGAAAAACTGTTTTTT TRBJ1-4 - TRBD1 TRBV11-2 16
CASWRGNAGELFF TGTGCCAGCTGGAGGGGTAACGCCGGGGAGCTGTTTTTT TRBJ2-2 once - TRBV28 13
CASSPGQLTNQPQHF TGTGCCAGCAGCCCGGGACAGCTCACAAATCAGCCCCAGCATTTT TRBJ1-5 - TRBD1 TRBV6-2/TRBV6-3 15
CASSKALNRGGNAEAFF TGTGCCAGCAGCAAAGCCCTCAACAGGGGAGGGAACGCTGAAGCTTTCTTT TRBJ1-1 - - TRBV21-1 17
CASSGNRNQPQHF TGTGCCAGCAGTGGAAACCGCAATCAGCCCCAGCATTTT TRBJ1-5 - - TRBV6-1 13
CASSLGGGNTIYF TGCGCCAGCAGCTTGGGGGGTGGAAACACCATATATTTT TRBJ1-3 - - TRBV7-9 13
CASSYSGEQFF TGTGCCAGCAGTTATTCTGGGGAGCAGTTCTTC TRBJ2-1 - - TRBV6-5 11
CASSYSAGSTDTQYF TGTGCCAGCAGTTACTCGGCAGGGAGCACAGATACGCAGTATTTT TRBJ2-3 - - TRBV6-2/TRBV6-3 15
CASSRTEKTGARQFF TGTGCCAGCAGTCGAACAGAAAAGACAGGGGCAAGGCAGTTCTTC TRBJ2-1 - TRBD1 TRBV27 15
CASNLLGQGLQKLFF TGTGCCAGCAACCTTCTGGGACAGGGGCTCCAAAAACTGTTTTTT TRBJ1-4 once TRBD1 TRBV28 15
CSVRGKLEKLFF TGCAGTGTTCGGGGGAAGCTTGAAAAACTGTTTTTT TRBJ1-4 - - TRBV20-1 12
CATSGGQGTTQYF TGTGCCACCAGCGGAGGACAGGGGACGACCCAGTACTTC TRBJ2-5 - TRBD1 TRBV15 13
CSASRGLSGGYTF TGCAGTGCTAGCAGGGGTCTTTCTGGCGGCTACACCTTC TRBJ1-2 - - TRBV20-1 13
CASSIAGTGNQPQHF TGTGCCAGTAGTATAGCGGGGACAGGCAATCAGCCCCAGCATTTT TRBJ1-5 few TRBD1 TRBV19 15
CASSYSPRTGVSPLHF TGTGCCAGCAGTTACTCTCCAAGGACAGGGGTGTCACCCCTCCACTTT TRBJ1-6 - TRBD1 TRBV6-5 16
CASSYSMVGTVYGYTF TGTGCCAGCAGTTACTCGATGGTCGGGACGGTGTATGGCTACACCTTC TRBJ1-2 - - TRBV6-2/TRBV6-3 16
CSARGTEGQGSYEQYF TGCAGTGCTAGAGGCACTGAGGGACAGGGGTCCTACGAGCAGTACTTC TRBJ2-7 - TRBD1 TRBV20-1 16
CSARALWTGNTGELFF TGCAGTGCTAGAGCACTCTGGACAGGGAACACCGGGGAGCTGTTTTTT TRBJ2-2 - TRBD1 TRBV20-1 16
CAWSPRQGTGINSPLHF TGTGCCTGGAGTCCCCGACAGGGTACGGGAATAAATTCACCCCTCCACTTT TRBJ1-6 - TRBD1 TRBV30 17
CASSFDTANQPQHF TGTGCCAGCAGCTTTGACACCGCCAATCAGCCCCAGCATTTT TRBJ1-5 - - TRBV7-9 14
CASGSLDGSSSPLHF TGTGCCAGCGGATCTCTGGACGGGTCGTCTTCACCCCTCCACTTT TRBJ1-6 - - TRBV28 15
CSAGRAARDEQYF TGCAGTGCTGGACGGGCCGCTAGAGACGAGCAGTACTTC TRBJ2-7 - - TRBV20-1 13
CSARGTRGWFSGELFF TGCAGTGCTAGAGGAACCAGGGGGTGGTTCTCCGGGGAGCTGTTTTTT TRBJ2-2 - TRBD1 TRBV20-1 16
CASSPAASGSYEQYF TGTGCCAGCAGCCCGGCGGCTAGCGGGAGCTACGAGCAGTACTTC TRBJ2-7 - TRBD2 TRBV5-4 15
CAISEGGNSNQPQHF TGTGCCATCAGTGAGGGGGGGAATAGCAATCAGCCCCAGCATTTT TRBJ1-5 - - TRBV10-3 15
CASSRGLNTEAFF TGTGCCAGCAGCAGGGGCCTAAACACTGAAGCTTTCTTT TRBJ1-1 - - TRBV5-4 13
CASSPDGHPYGYTF TGTGCCAGCAGTCCTGACGGTCATCCCTATGGCTACACCTTC TRBJ1-2 - - TRBV27 14
CASSPALPGLGGLETQYF TGTGCCAGTAGTCCAGCATTACCGGGACTAGGGGGTTTGGAGACCCAGTACTTC TRBJ2-5 - TRBD2 TRBV19 18
CASSDPGLPDSPLHF TGTGCCAGCAGTGACCCGGGACTACCGGATTCACCCCTCCACTTT TRBJ1-6 - - TRBV25-1 15
CASSPDRGRGDTQYF TGTGCCAGCAGCCCCGACAGGGGGCGAGGAGATACGCAGTATTTT TRBJ2-3 - TRBD1 TRBV6-1 15
CASSDRGDVIETQYF TGTGCCAGCAGCGACAGGGGGGACGTAATAGAGACCCAGTACTTC TRBJ2-5 - TRBD1 TRBV7-2 15
CASNLGQVGTGELFF TGTGCCAGCAACCTCGGACAGGTTGGCACCGGGGAGCTGTTTTTT TRBJ2-2 - TRBD1 TRBV6-1 15
CSATKREIVGIAKNIQYF TGCAGTGCTACTAAGCGGGAGATAGTAGGAATAGCCAAAAACATTCAGTACTTC TRBJ2-4 - TRBD2 TRBV20-1 18
CASSYSKGKDTQYF TGTGCCAGCAGTTACTCGAAGGGTAAAGATACGCAGTATTTT TRBJ2-3 - - TRBV6-5 14
CSAPDRGAGNTIYF TGCAGTGCTCCGGACAGGGGCGCTGGAAACACCATATATTTT TRBJ1-3 - TRBD1 TRBV20-1 14
CSARDSLRDGNYGYTF TGCAGTGCTAGAGATAGTTTGAGGGACGGCAATTATGGCTACACCTTC TRBJ1-2 - - TRBV20-1 16
CASTLRRDYSSPLHF TGTGCCAGCACCCTTCGTCGGGATTATAGTTCACCCCTCCACTTT TRBJ1-6 - - TRBV6-1 15
CASSPRQGVNSPLHF TGTGCCAGCAGTCCCCGACAGGGGGTGAATTCACCCCTCCACTTT TRBJ1-6 few TRBD1 TRBV7-6 15
CASNGDKALSYEQYF TGCGCCAGCAATGGCGACAAGGCCCTCTCCTACGAGCAGTACTTC TRBJ2-7 - - TRBV23-1 15
CASSVQGASGYTF TGTGCCAGCAGTGTTCAGGGGGCCTCTGGCTACACCTTC TRBJ1-2 few TRBD1 TRBV27 13